The 24 T cell receptor beta chains below come from one sample, sequenced in a study of regulatory T cells in long-lasting Graves disease. Documented time point: newly diagnosed GD, antithyroid drugs for less than 3 months. TCR sequences were obtained from RNA taken from PBMCs. Construction of the TCR beta libraries employed iRepertoire HTBI primers in conjunction with Arm-PCR of CDR3 regions. TCRdb re-called the multiplex PCR reads with MiXCR, one entry per CDR3 protein. The sample lists about 420,000 distinct CDR3 sequences, around 17% occurring once. These data also formed part of another study, on T cells in Graves' hyperthyroidism and ophthalmopathy.

The sample consisted of peripheral blood mononuclear cells (PBMCs), taken at new diagnosis, from a patient treated with antithyroid drugs. These receptors were taken from a woman younger than 35 with Graves disease.

The chain employs TRBV7-3 and TRBJ1-2; no reliable D call. The CDR3 consists of 13 residues. CDR1 and CDR2 (germline): SGHTA, FQGTGA. V lost 2 bases and J lost 2, with 6 bases in between. CDR3: CASSLERNYGYTF. CDR3 coding DNA: TGTGCCAGCAGCTTAGAGCGCAACTATGGCTACACCTTC. Variable domain in full (rest from reference TRBV7-3 and TRBJ1-2): GAGVSQTPSNKVTEKGKYVELRCDPISGHTALYWYRQSLGQGPEFLIYFQGTGAADDSGLPNDRFFAVRPEGSVSTLKIQRTERGDSAVYLCASSLERNYGYTFGSGTRLTVV.

This clonotype was detected ten times or more. This rearrangement joins TRBV10-1 to TRBJ2-3; 12 nucleotides align to TRBD2. Unmatched junction bases numbered 4, after V lost 4 bases and J lost 5 bases. The CDR3 length is 15 residues. Per germline, CDR1 WNHNN and CDR2 SYGVQD (reference sequence). As DNA, the CDR3 is TGCGCCAGCAGTGGACTAGCGGGAGCCGAAGATACGCAGTATTTT. It codes for CASSGLAGAEDTQYF.

On this clonotype: With a much larger clone just one base away, this may be a read error. The rearrangement links TRBV18 to TRBJ2-1; the D call may be TRBD1 or TRBD2 (5 bases each). Trimming left V 5 bases short and J 8 bases short, with 19 bases between. CDR3 length: 15 amino acids. Per germline, CDR1 KGHSH and CDR2 LQKENI. CDR3 protein: CASSTYRDPVDEQFF. The CDR3 DNA reads TGTGCCAGCTCAACGTACCGGGACCCGGTGGATGAGCAGTTCTTC.

Regarding this clonotype: This may come from a read error, since a much larger clone is one base off. This chain uses TRBV5-5 with TRBJ2-1; 8 bases match TRBD2. V lost 2 bases to trimming and J lost 8 bases; unmatched junction nucleotides: 9. Germline V gene sequence: CDR1 SGHKS, CDR2 YYEKEE (reference sequence). CDR3 length: 15 amino acids. The CDR3 reads CASSFSGGGGYEQFF. The CDR3 coding sequence is TGTGCCAGCAGCTTCTCGGGGGGGGGCGGATATGAGCAGTTCTTC.

This clonotype was observed once. J is TRBJ1-4 and V is TRBV5-4; 7 positions match TRBD1. The CDR3 covers 13 residues. V dropped 6 bases and J dropped 6; count of bases not matched to a gene: 5. The germline gives CDR1 SGHNT, CDR2 YYREEE (reference sequence). The CDR3 coding sequence is TGTGCCAGCAAAGGACAGGAAGATGAAAAACTGTTTTTT. This sequence encodes CASKGQEDEKLFF.

This clonotype was seen a few times. This chain connects TRBV4-1 to TRBJ2-1, with 10 bases identical to TRBD1. Unmatched junction bases numbered 12, after V lost 3 bases and J lost 13 bases. Germline loops: CDR1 MGHRA, CDR2 YSYEKL. The CDR3 extends over 15 amino acids. CDR3 coding DNA: TGCGCCAGCAGCCAGCCGGGACAGGGGTTTGAGTTACAGTTCTTC. It yields the protein CASSQPGQGFELQFF.

This clonotype has only a few counts. V usage is TRBV7-9 and J usage is TRBJ2-1, with unresolved D. Germline V CDR1 and CDR2: SEHNR, FQNEAQ (reference sequence). There are 14 residues in the CDR3. The V end lost 5 bases, the J end lost 9 bases, and 17 bases lay between the germline ends. The CDR3 loop reads CASSPGASFPEQFF. The CDR3 DNA sequence: TGTGCCAGCAGCCCCGGCGCGTCGTTTCCTGAGCAGTTCTTC.

There are many counts of this clonotype. The rearrangement links TRBV29-1 to TRBJ1-1; tentative D call: TRBD1 (5 bases). V lost 7 bases to trimming and J lost 0 bases, with 9 bases between them. The germline gives CDR1 SQVTM, CDR2 ANQGSEA. The CDR3 is made up of 12 amino acids. The CDR3 nucleotides are TGCAGCGCCGGGGCCATGAACACTGAAGCTTTCTTT. Amino acids: CSAGAMNTEAFF.

The chain recombines TRBV4-1 with TRBJ2-1; 16 positions match TRBD2. This CDR3 is built from 19 residues. V lost 2 bases and J lost 4; bases outside the gene matches: 8. The V gene's germline CDR1 is MGHRA and CDR2 YSYEKL. This chain's CDR3 is CASSQLGLAGGPSYNEQFF. The CDR3 DNA sequence: TGCGCCAGCAGCCAACTGGGACTAGCGGGAGGGCCCTCATACAATGAGCAGTTCTTC.

There are many counts of this clonotype. V gene TRBV6-1 combines with J gene TRBJ2-7, with D possibly matching TRBD1 (5 bases). V was clipped by 6 bases and J by 0 bases, with 12 bases between them. CDR1 MNHNS and CDR2 SASEGT come from the germline V gene. The CDR3 spans 14 residues. The CDR3 here is CASRPDSNSYEQYF. CDR3 sequence (DNA): TGTGCCAGCAGACCTGACAGCAACTCCTACGAGCAGTACTTC.

This clonotype turned up a few times. The chain is built from TRBV10-3 and TRBJ1-6, with 7 bases that match TRBD1. The CDR3 covers 13 residues. J was trimmed by 9 bases and V by 6 bases; bases with no gene match: 5. Germline values: CDR1 ENHRY, CDR2 SYGVKD. The CDR3 sequence: CAIRQGFGSPLHF. CDR3 bases: TGTGCCATCAGACAGGGGTTCGGTTCACCCCTCCACTTT.

The chain uses TRBV5-1 and TRBJ1-2; TRBD1 matches 9 bases. J was trimmed by 4 bases and V by 3 bases; bases with no gene match: 4. Per germline, CDR1 SGHRS and CDR2 YFSETQ. CDR3 size: 14 residues. Written as DNA, the CDR3 is TGCGCCAGCAGCTGGCGGGACAGGGTCTATGGCTACACCTTC. Its protein is CASSWRDRVYGYTF.

This chain connects TRBV19 to TRBJ2-3; 8 nucleotides match TRBD2. Germline values: CDR1 LNHDA, CDR2 SQIVND (reference sequence). The CDR3 consists of 16 residues. Trimming cost V 7 bases and J 4 bases; bases outside gene matches: 13. CDR3 DNA: TGTGCCAGTACGATCTCGGGAGCGGGAGCCGCAGATACGCAGTATTTT. It is translated as CASTISGAGAADTQYF.

The table lists this clonotype with a few counts. The DNA of the CDR3 is TGTGCCAGCAGGGGGACAGCGGAGCAGTTCTTC. It specifies CASRGTAEQFF. The V call is TRBV7-9, the J call TRBJ2-1; 7 bases fit TRBD1. This CDR3 contains 11 residues. V trimming: 6 bases; J trimming: 10 bases; junction bases outside the gene matches: 3. The germline CDR1 and CDR2 sequences are SEHNR and FQNEAQ (reference sequence).

V is TRBV3-1 and J is TRBJ2-1, with D unclear. V gave up 4 bases and J gave up 4 bases, with 20 bases separating them. Germline CDR1 reads LGHDT; CDR2 reads YNNKEL (reference sequence). CDR3 length equals 17 residues. The CDR3 is CASSPRGSSWGYNEQFF. CDR3 nucleotide sequence: TGTGCCAGCAGCCCAAGAGGATCATCCTGGGGATACAATGAGCAGTTCTTC.

This clonotype was seen a few times. This sequence joins TRBV7-9 and TRBJ2-7; the D gene is possibly TRBD2 (5 bases). The CDR3 runs 15 residues. The V and J ends lost 0 bases and 5 bases respectively, with 14 bases between them. Germline V gene lookup returns CDR1 SEHNR and CDR2 FQNEAQ (reference sequence). This CDR3 is CASSLALGLANEQYF. CDR3 bases: TGTGCCAGCAGCTTAGCGCTAGGGCTAGCCAACGAGCAGTACTTC.

The chain combines TRBV10-3 with TRBJ1-5; maybe TRBD1 (6 bases). The CDR3 loop spans 15 amino acids. Trimming shortened V by 4 bases and J by 0 bases, and 10 bases separated the two germline ends. Germline V gene lookup returns CDR1 ENHRY and CDR2 SYGVKD. CDR3 bases: TGTGCCATCAGTGGGGAGGGACATAGCAATCAGCCCCAGCATTTT. Translating gives CAISGEGHSNQPQHF.

At least ten counts were recorded for this clonotype. V and J are TRBV2 and TRBJ1-3, with 7 bases that match TRBD1. The CDR3 covers 16 residues. CDR1 is SNHLY, CDR2 FYNNEI, per germline. Trimming at V came to 4 bases and at J to 5 bases, leaving 11 bases not matched to a gene. CDR3 nucleotides: TGTGCCAGCAGTGCAACGGGACAGTTCTTTAGAAACACCATATATTTT. Amino acid sequence: CASSATGQFFRNTIYF.

The sample holds many counts of this clonotype. The V call is TRBV3-1, the J call TRBJ2-1; 8 bases fit TRBD2. Unmatched junction bases numbered 8, after V lost 2 bases and J lost 5 bases. Germline values: CDR1 LGHDT, CDR2 YNNKEL (reference sequence). The CDR3 is 16 amino acids. CDR3 amino acids: CASSQTAGLGDNEQFF. CDR3 bases: TGTGCCAGCAGCCAAACCGCGGGACTAGGGGACAATGAGCAGTTCTTC.

This clonotype showed up just a few times. The CDR3 region is CASSQEVPGGGETQYF. The CDR3 DNA reads as TGTGCCAGCAGCCAAGAAGTGCCAGGGGGGGGAGAGACCCAGTACTTC. V and J are TRBV4-2 and TRBJ2-5; tentatively, D is TRBD1 or TRBD2 (7 bases each). The CDR3 covers 16 residues. Deletions cut 0 bases from V and 4 bases from J, with 15 bases between. Germline V gives CDR1 LGHNA, CDR2 YNFKEQ.

The rearrangement joins TRBV7-2 to TRBJ2-1, with D perhaps matching TRBD1 or TRBD2 (5 bases each). Germline-derived CDR1 and CDR2 are SGHTA and FQGNSA. Trimming removed 1 base at V and 8 bases at J, with 15 bases between. The CDR3 runs 15 residues. The DNA of the CDR3 is TGTGCCAGCAGCTTAGGGGGGACGGGCCACGATGAGCAGTTCTTC. Protein product: CASSLGGTGHDEQFF.

A few counts support this clonotype. The V and J genes are TRBV7-9 and TRBJ2-2; 10 nucleotides match TRBD2. This CDR3 has 16 amino acids. V shed 1 base and J 3 bases; nucleotides not matched to a gene: 2. Germline values: CDR1 SEHNR, CDR2 FQNEAQ (reference sequence). The CDR3 bases are TGTGCCAGCAGCTTAGTAGCGGGAGGCCACACCGGGGAGCTGTTTTTT. Translation: CASSLVAGGHTGELFF.

This clonotype has ten or more counts. This sequence joins TRBV20-1 and TRBJ2-2, with TRBD1 matching 11 bases. The V gene's germline CDR1 is DFQATT and CDR2 SNEGSKA (reference sequence). Germline trimming cut 2 bases from V and 4 bases from J; bases unmatched to any gene: 6. The CDR3 runs 16 residues. CDR3 loop: CSARRGTGGVTGELFF. The CDR3 DNA sequence: TGCAGTGCTAGACGAGGGACAGGGGGAGTCACCGGGGAGCTGTTTTTT.

This clonotype has at least ten counts. V is TRBV18 and J is TRBJ2-7, with 10 bases lining up with TRBD1. The junction had 4 bases not matched to a gene; V was cut back by 8 bases and J by 3 bases. Germline loops: CDR1 KGHSH, CDR2 LQKENI. The CDR3 has 13 residues. The CDR3 sequence is CASATGGRYEQYF. CDR3 nucleotides: TGTGCCAGCGCGACAGGGGGCCGCTACGAGCAGTACTTC.